Listed below are T cell receptor beta chains from one sample, sequenced in a study of T cell responses to AZD1222 COVID-19 vaccine. Some clones are missing from TCRdb's copy, which holds only in-frame ones; the method was immunoSEQ multiplex PCR. Found here are 95,000 to 150,000 clones, 75% to 90% of them singletons; the top ten hold more than 2.5%. The sample was peripheral blood, taken on day 0 of AZD1222 vaccination. These TCRs come from an adult in good health. CDR3s include the opening cysteine and the closing phenylalanine or tryptophan. Fields, in order: D gene, J gene, V gene, clone size, CDR3 DNA, CDR3 protein. D genes are given only for firm matches. The size field is filled for only some rows; it gives once, few, many or a size class.

TRBD1	TRBJ1-1	TRBV7-2	.	TGTGCCAGCAGCTACGGGACAGCTAACACTGAAGCTTTCTTT	CASSYGTANTEAFF
.	TRBJ2-5	TRBV5-4	.	TGTGCCAGCAGCTCCCAGGGTCAAGAGACCCAGTACTTC	CASSSQGQETQYF
TRBD1	TRBJ1-2	TRBV29-1	.	TGCAGCGTTGACCGACAGGGAGGGTCCTATGGCTACACCTTC	CSVDRQGGSYGYTF
TRBD1	TRBJ2-7	TRBV27	.	TGTGCCAGCAGTTTATCTCCTACCGGGACAGGGGACTACGAGCAGTACTTC	CASSLSPTGTGDYEQYF
TRBD1	TRBJ1-4	TRBV7-2	.	TGTGCCAGCAGCCAAGGGGGACAGGGGAGGGAAAAACTGTTTTTT	CASSQGGQGREKLFF
.	TRBJ1-1	TRBV4-3	.	TGCGCCAGCAGCCAAGGCAGGGTCACTGAAGCTTTCTTT	CASSQGRVTEAFF
.	TRBJ1-1	TRBV7-2	.	TGTGCCAGCAGCTTAGCGCCACAGGGCGGCGAAGCTTTCTTT	CASSLAPQGGEAFF
.	TRBJ1-1	TRBV7-2	.	TGTGCCAGCAGCCCGGGGGGGCAGAACACTGAAGCTTTCTTT	CASSPGGQNTEAFF
.	TRBJ2-5	TRBV6-6	.	TGTGCCAGCAGCATCACAGTGGGCCAAGAGACCCAGTACTTC	CASSITVGQETQYF
.	TRBJ1-2	TRBV6-4	.	TGTGCCAGCAGCCGGACCGGAGCTAACTATGGCTACACCTTC	CASSRTGANYGYTF
.	TRBJ2-5	TRBV21-1	.	TGTGCCAGCAGCAAAGCCCACAGGGGCGGACAGACCCAGTACTTC	CASSKAHRGGQTQYF
TRBD2	TRBJ2-2	TRBV24-1	.	TGTGCCACCAGCGGGAGGGCCAAGGTCGGGGAGCTGTTTTTT	CATSGRAKVGELFF
.	TRBJ1-6	TRBV7-2	.	TGTGCCAGCAGCCCACAGGAGGGAAGAAATTCACCCCTCCACTTT	CASSPQEGRNSPLHF
TRBD2	TRBJ2-1	TRBV2	.	TGTGCCAGCAGCTTAAAATCGGGACTAGCGGGGGGGACCCCTCGAAATGAGCAGTTCTTC	CASSLKSGLAGGTPRNEQFF
.	TRBJ2-1	TRBV9	.	TGTGCCAGCAGCACCCAGGGGGGCGATGAGCAGTTCTTC	CASSTQGGDEQFF
.	TRBJ2-4	TRBV19	.	TGTGCCAGTAGTCCAAGGGACGGACGGTGGTACTTC	CASSPRDGRWYF
.	TRBJ1-5	TRBV6-6	.	TGTGCCAGCAGTTACGGGGAACAACAGCCCCAGCATTTT	CASSYGEQQPQHF
TRBD1	TRBJ1-4	TRBV9	once	TGTGCCAGCAGCCCCGGAGGTCGGGACAGAAATGAAAAACTGTTTTTT	CASSPGGRDRNEKLFF
TRBD2	TRBJ2-7	TRBV9	.	TGTGCCAGCGGGGGTCGGGAGGAGACCTACGAGCAGTACTTC	CASGGREETYEQYF
.	TRBJ1-1	TRBV28	.	TGTGCCAGCAGTTTTCCGGGGATGAACACTGAAGCTTTCTTT	CASSFPGMNTEAFF
.	TRBJ1-2	TRBV27	.	TGTGCCAGCAGCCCCTCCTGGGGCGAAACTTACTATGGCTACACCTTC	CASSPSWGETYYGYTF
.	TRBJ2-7	TRBV6-2/TRBV6-3	few	TGTGCCAGCAGTTTACTGGCCTTCTACGAGCAGTACTTC	CASSLLAFYEQYF
TRBD2	TRBJ2-7	TRBV19	.	TGTGCCAGTAGGCTCCGGACTACCGGGGGGGAGCAGTACTTC	CASRLRTTGGEQYF
TRBD2	TRBJ2-5	TRBV5-6	.	TGTGCCAGCAGCTTGGTCGGACTAGCGGGGGGGCCAGGAGAGACCCAGTACTTC	CASSLVGLAGGPGETQYF
.	TRBJ2-7	TRBV6-2/TRBV6-3	.	TGTGCCAGCAGTTTTGGACAGTCCTACGAGCAGTACTTC	CASSFGQSYEQYF
TRBD2	TRBJ2-3	TRBV4-2	.	TGTGCCAGCAGCCGCACCCTAGCGGGCACTAGCACAGATACGCAGTATTTT	CASSRTLAGTSTDTQYF
.	TRBJ2-4	TRBV19	once	TGTGCCAGTACCCCCCGGCCCCGCGGCGCCAAAAACATTCAGTACTTC	CASTPRPRGAKNIQYF
.	TRBJ1-4	TRBV18	.	TGTGCCAGCTCGCCTACAGGGCCCCCTCCAAAACTGTTTTTT	CASSPTGPPPKLFF
.	TRBJ1-1	TRBV30	.	TGTGCCTGGAGTGTAACGATGGGGGCCCCTTTCACTGAAGCTTTCTTT	CAWSVTMGAPFTEAFF